This entry concerns a single T cell receptor (beta chain). Its specificity is not known. This entry comes from a study of T cell responses to AZD1222 COVID-19 vaccine. Study conclusions and caveats: Spike-wide coverage was observed for vaccine-associated CD4 TCRs, with dominant responses at 160-218 and 743-854.

Germline V CDR1 and CDR2: DFQATT, SNEGSKA (reference sequence). V gave up 6 bases and J gave up 6 bases, with 12 bases separating them. This CDR3 comprises 11 residues. Clones were sequenced by immunoSEQ multiplex PCR, and TCRdb holds only the in-frame ones, with some missing. This sample has over 100,000 clones, with about 89% found just once. The sequencing used peripheral blood, collected on day 0 of AZD1222 vaccination. This chain connects TRBV20-1 to TRBJ2-7; D remains ambiguous. The sequence derives from an adult in good health. The CDR3 DNA sequence: TGCAGTGCCACTGACCCTAGCGAGCAGTACTTC. It yields the protein CSATDPSEQYF.